The clone carrying this T cell receptor beta chain showed up just once. This entry is derived from a study of T cell responses to AZD1222 COVID-19 vaccine. TCRdb's table, derived via immunoSEQ multiplex PCR, lists solely in-frame clones and lacks some. This repertoire shows some 120,000 clones, around 92% found once; its top ten account for approximately 1.5%. The V gene's germline CDR1 is SGHAT and CDR2 FQNNGV. CDR3 length: 14 amino acids. Trimming pared 1 base from V and 5 bases from J, leaving 11 bases between. Sequencing used peripheral blood, obtained on day 0 of AZD1222 vaccination. This clonotype was obtained from an adult in good health. The chain couples TRBV11-2 to TRBJ2-5; possible D gene TRBD2, 5 bases. CDR3 region: CASSLVGESETQYF. In DNA, the CDR3 is TGTGCCAGCAGCTTAGTTGGGGAGTCGGAGACCCAGTACTTC.